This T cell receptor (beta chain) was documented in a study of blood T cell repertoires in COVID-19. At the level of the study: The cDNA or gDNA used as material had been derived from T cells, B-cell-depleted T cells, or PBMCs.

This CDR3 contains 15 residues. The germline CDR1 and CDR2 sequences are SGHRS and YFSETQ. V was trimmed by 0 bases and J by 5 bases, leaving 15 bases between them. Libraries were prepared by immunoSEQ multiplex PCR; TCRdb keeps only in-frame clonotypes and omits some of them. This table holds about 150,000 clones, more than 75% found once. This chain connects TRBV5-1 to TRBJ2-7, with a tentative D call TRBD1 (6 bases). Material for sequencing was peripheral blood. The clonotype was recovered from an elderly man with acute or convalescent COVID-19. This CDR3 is CASSLEGRGFDEQYF. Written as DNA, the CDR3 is TGCGCCAGCAGCTTGGAAGGCAGGGGTTTCGACGAGCAGTACTTC. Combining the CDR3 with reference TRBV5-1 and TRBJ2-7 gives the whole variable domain KAGVTQTPRYLIKTRGQQVTLSCSPISGHRSVSWYQQTPGQGLQFLFEYFSETQRNKGNFPGRFSGRQFSNSRSEMNVSTLELGDSALYLCASSLEGRGFDEQYFGPGTRLTVT.